The sequence of this T cell receptor (beta chain) was determined in a study of cytomegalovirus exposure and HLA in healthy donors (dated by TCRdb to 2017 to 2019). For the wider study: An earlier analysis of about 530 of the donors reported about 300 Gb of sequence data and roughly 120 million unique TCR beta sequences obtained from approximately 180 million T cells. An early release covering about 600 HLA-typed donors comprised about 290 gigabases of sequencing data and approximately 85 million unique TCR sequences. Of the 300 to 450 genotyped donors, approximately 81% were placed in the genetic ancestry cluster associated with self-reported Caucasian donors. The study aimed to test whether signatures of past pathogen exposure could be identified by cataloging public T cell receptors. The study used immunosequencing to profile the T cell repertoires of some 600 subjects and linked those repertoires to cytomegalovirus serostatus. Along with the approximately 700-subject first cohort, a separate validation cohort of 120 different subjects was used. High-throughput TCR immunosequencing, statistical association of individual TCRs with disease status, and machine learning were combined to predict cytomegalovirus infection status. A later analysis re-analyzed previously published TCR beta repertoires from 660 or so donors and added high-resolution HLA genotyping to study TCR occurrence patterns. In the later analysis, no new phenotypic data were used to find candidate immune exposures; instead, reliance was placed on TCR beta sequences and their occurrence across donors. In an earlier analysis of 500 to 650 of the donors, high-throughput TCR beta sequencing was used to judge whether each TCR beta V gene segment behaved as functional or pseudogenic. Donor age, sex, ethnicity and CMV serostatus were compiled alongside the repertoire data. A later genetic analysis took genome-wide SNP genotypes for about 55% of the roughly 670 donors and used that subset as a discovery cohort. All discovery cohort repertoires had been generated using a single sequencing platform. Class I and class II HLA loci were covered by the typing at four-digit resolution. The number of typed donors differed by locus: about 629-640 for A, B, C, DRB1 and DQB1; some 500 for DQA1; 606 for DPA1; and 450 to 480 for DPB1. Roughly 5 DR-DQ haplotypes were handled as single units for association and clustering, since linkage in the cohort was strong. Across around 400 genotyped donors of the cohort, an average of about 220,000 unique TCR beta nucleotide sequences per donor were sequenced, and 15% to 20% of those sequences were non-productive.

The paper's findings and limits, for the study overall: According to a later genetic analysis, donors in an Asian-associated ancestry cluster had fewer N-insertions in productive TCRs than the approximately 700-donor mean. In the study, some 160 TCR beta chains were listed as associated with cytomegalovirus. Three of the identified cytomegalovirus-associated TCR beta chains were confirmed in vitro to be specific for cytomegalovirus antigens. According to the authors, the approach could potentially be generalized to other disease states and immunological phenotypes. A later analysis reported that several top co-occurrence clusters appeared linked to parvovirus B19, influenza, CMV and Epstein-Barr virus. The sequencing pipeline was judged likely to have produced a cluster of highly shared sequence variants as a technical artifact. Strong co-occurrence of HLA alleles, especially DR and DQ, made assigning TCR associations to individual alleles difficult. Linkage disequilibrium might explain the correlated functional status among segregating V segments, but an unknown experimental factor could not be excluded. Because counts were too low, seventeen rarely observed V segments, including chromosome 9 orphons, were left out of the earlier analysis of approximately 580 of the donors. In a later analysis, 15,000 to 20,000 TCR beta sequences were associated with specific HLA alleles at a false discovery rate of 0.05. A further reported finding was that TCR beta sequences accurately predicted the HLA-A and HLA-B alleles for most subjects in the first cohort. In an earlier analysis of 450 to 750 of the donors, most TCR beta V segments appeared in productive rearrangements about 87% or about 30% of the time, broadly matching IMGT annotations. A later analysis found that TCR association rates varied across HLA loci, with DRB1 alleles showing the most associated TCRs and HLA-C alleles the fewest. The only immune exposure information available for the cohort was CMV serostatus. In this cohort, only TCR beta chains were sequenced, and detectable features were limited by the absence of alpha or paired-chain data. In a later analysis, most CMV-associated TCR beta chains were found to appear HLA-restricted, with HLA associations seemingly driven largely by CMV exposure. An association between a missense DCLRE1C variant and V-gene and J-gene trimming of TCR beta chains was found in a later genetic analysis and replicated in an independent cohort. Because HLA typing was unavailable for some donors at each locus, only the typed subset was used in association tests. In a later analysis, HLA-associated TCR beta chains showed more clonal expansion and lower generation probabilities than non-associated chains that were equally common. Cytomegalovirus status was reported to be diagnosed by the classifier with high specificity and sensitivity in both the original and validation cohorts. Roughly uniform sequencing depth across donors was assumed in presence/absence analyses, although this assumption may not hold. While some public TCRs were present in many individuals, most TCR sequences turned up only very rarely across donors.

Library creation used the immunoSEQ multiplex PCR assay. A mixture of 60 forward primers for TCR Vbeta segments and 13 reverse primers for TCR Jbeta segments was used in the multiplex PCR. Amplification of the CDR3 region of rearranged TCR beta genes was performed with a multiplex PCR assay on genomic DNA. The Illumina HiSeq System was used to sequence the amplified TCR beta libraries as 87-base-pair reads. In the original analysis: A later analysis tallied 70 million to 100 million unique TCR beta chains across the 610 or so repertoires, and around 12 million of those chains were shared by two or more donors. Raw reads were error-corrected and collapsed into unique sequences by a nearest-neighbor algorithm in which closely related sequences were merged to remove PCR and sequencing errors. To assign V, D and J gene segments, CDR3 sequences were aligned to IMGT reference sequences. Each retained sequence needed at least a six-nucleotide match to both a V gene segment and a J gene segment. Rearrangements were classified as productive when the CDR3 lacked stop codons and remained in frame with V and J, and all other rearrangements were classified as non-productive. CDR3 was defined according to IMGT convention as the region running from the second conserved V-encoded cysteine to the conserved J-encoded phenylalanine. The earlier analysis of 587 of the donors excluded sequences that lacked an unambiguous match to a single V gene segment. In an earlier analysis of several hundred of the donors, a V segment was called functional when productive rearrangements were above 56.7%, and segregating when the standard deviation between donors exceeded 5%. To diagnose cytomegalovirus status from the catalog of TCR beta chain sequences, a statistical classification framework was built. In a later analysis, V and J genes were assigned by comparing TCR nucleotide sequences against IMGT/GENE-DB human TR gene sequences. Using the TCRdist pipeline, a later analysis assigned CDR3 sequences along with most-parsimonious VDJ recombination scenarios. In a later analysis, each TCR beta chain was defined by its CDR3 amino acid sequence together with its V-gene family, and reads lacking a unique V-gene family were excluded. In a later analysis, 550 to 650 highly shared, low-generation-probability nucleotide sequences were removed to address suspected cross-contamination and a sequencing artifact. For each public chain, a later analysis derived a clonal expansion index from normalized ranks of inferred template counts within each repertoire. A later analysis computed generation probabilities with a VDJ recombination model fitted to out-of-frame rearrangements, and checked the results against IGoR. In a later analysis, TCR-TCR, TCR-HLA and TCR-CMV co-occurrence was scored with hypergeometric tests, and a repertoire-size bias correction was applied to TCR pairs. False discovery rates were estimated in a later analysis by permuting HLA or CMV assignments 20 times. In a later analysis, co-occurring TCRs were grouped with DBSCAN, and TCRdist sequence similarity was added when clustering was performed within HLA-allele-positive subsets. Co-occurrence clustering excluded repertoires with fewer than 30,000 or more than 120,000 public chains, plus five with anomalous nucleotide sharing. Sourced from immuneACCESS, this table was stored by TCRdb with only in-frame sequences that have V and J called. A share of the clones is absent; for the studies checked, an unresolved V gene accounts for under half, and the remainder has no known explanation. V, J and clone size were drawn from that table, and D and trimming were deduced from the DNA. The table for this sample lists approximately 150,000 clones; 76% of them were counted only once. The ten largest make up around 1.9% of the sample.

In regard to this clone: Its antigen target is currently unknown. No much larger clone exists at a distance of one base, and base qualities are not known.

In total, 500 to 700 healthy bone marrow donors made up the cohort. All cohort members were sampled while nominally healthy, although unrecorded immune exposures were likely present. The donor tested CMV seronegative and was one of the 352 seronegative cohort members. A peripheral blood sample was provided by each donor, and peripheral blood mononuclear cells were used for TCR beta sequencing. Genomic DNA extraction from the blood cell samples was performed with the Qiagen DNeasy Blood Extraction Kit. The receptor was isolated from a woman aged 40-49 years in good health and CMV-seronegative. Sequencing was carried out using PBMCs.

The nucleotide sequence reads as follows: TGTGCCAGTTCGGTGGACAGGCTAATATACGGCTACACCTTC. It is translated as CASSVDRLIYGYTF. This sequence uses TRBV5-4 and TRBJ1-2; 7 of the junction bases match TRBD1. The germline V gene (reference sequence) specifies SGHNT as CDR1 and YYREEE as CDR2. The CDR3 runs 14 residues from the cysteine to the phenylalanine. The sequence is cut down to CDR3 DNA, 42 bases in frame from base 1. V is trimmed back by 8 bases and J by 8 bases, and the junction contains 15 bases that no gene match accounts for.